These T cell receptor beta chains were read from a single sample in a study of blood T cell repertoires in COVID-19. Measured with immunoSEQ multiplex PCR; TCRdb has only the in-frame clones, and not every one. The sample has about 190,000 clones, roughly 80% seen once; the top ten hold approximately 13%. The sequenced sample consisted of peripheral blood. Receptors originate from a man aged 50 to 59 who had recovered from COVID-19. The conserved cysteine and the conserved F or W are not part of the CDR3 here. Clone size appears in some rows only: once, few, many, or a class for an expanded clone.

J gene: TRBJ1-1; clone size: NA; V gene: TRBV24-1; CDR3 protein: ATSDGQTHTEAF
J gene: TRBJ1-2; clone size: NA; V gene: TRBV28; CDR3 protein: ASSSPGGAQGYT
J gene: TRBJ1-2; clone size: NA; V gene: TRBV9; CDR3 protein: ASSVYLTGGYT
J gene: TRBJ1-2; clone size: few; V gene: TRBV19; CDR3 protein: ASSILGKGLNYGYT
J gene: TRBJ2-3; clone size: NA; V gene: TRBV20-1; CDR3 protein: SASRGVGGADTQY
J gene: TRBJ2-3; clone size: NA; V gene: TRBV7-3; CDR3 protein: ASSPGQGAADTQY
J gene: TRBJ2-7; clone size: NA; V gene: TRBV7-3; CDR3 protein: ASSQTPGQGVEQY
J gene: TRBJ2-3; clone size: NA; V gene: TRBV12-5; CDR3 protein: ASGSELATDTQY
J gene: TRBJ2-5; clone size: NA; V gene: TRBV2; CDR3 protein: ASSRRAGKETQY
J gene: TRBJ2-3; clone size: NA; V gene: TRBV5-1; CDR3 protein: ASSFRDSATTDTQY
J gene: TRBJ2-3; clone size: NA; V gene: TRBV24-1; CDR3 protein: AASSGRPAVSTDTQY
J gene: TRBJ2-1; clone size: NA; V gene: TRBV12-3/TRBV12-4; CDR3 protein: ASSYGTSKF
J gene: TRBJ1-5; clone size: NA; V gene: TRBV14; CDR3 protein: ASSQDRGGQGCPTSNQPQH
J gene: TRBJ2-7; clone size: NA; V gene: TRBV9; CDR3 protein: ASSVTTGDSYEQY
J gene: TRBJ1-3; clone size: NA; V gene: TRBV19; CDR3 protein: ASSMLGGLGNTIY
J gene: TRBJ2-7; clone size: NA; V gene: TRBV27; CDR3 protein: ASSFLGLAGEGEQY
J gene: TRBJ1-5; clone size: NA; V gene: TRBV19; CDR3 protein: ASQITNNQPQH
J gene: TRBJ1-2; clone size: once; V gene: TRBV12-5; CDR3 protein: ASGAQGSGYT
J gene: TRBJ2-1; clone size: NA; V gene: TRBV18; CDR3 protein: ASSHTINEQF
J gene: TRBJ1-5; clone size: once; V gene: TRBV7-2; CDR3 protein: ASSFYRGRSNQPQH
J gene: TRBJ1-4; clone size: NA; V gene: TRBV29-1; CDR3 protein: SVRDSQNEKLF
J gene: TRBJ2-7; clone size: once; V gene: TRBV3-1/TRBV3-2; CDR3 protein: ASSPSGSGIYEQY
J gene: TRBJ1-5; clone size: NA; V gene: TRBV4-2; CDR3 protein: ASSQDGAILNQPQH
J gene: TRBJ2-1; clone size: NA; V gene: TRBV24-1; CDR3 protein: ATSDSLEVGEQF
J gene: TRBJ2-7; clone size: NA; V gene: TRBV6-2/TRBV6-3; CDR3 protein: ASSYGRSGRNEQY
J gene: TRBJ1-5; clone size: NA; V gene: TRBV27; CDR3 protein: ASSLFTPGQGGFNQPQH